This entry lists 9 T cell receptor beta chains sequenced from one sample in a study of blood T cell repertoires in COVID-19. Sequencing used immunoSEQ multiplex PCR; TCRdb keeps in-frame clones, though not all of them. The sample includes approximately 210,000 clones, roughly four fifths of them seen just once. Source material: peripheral blood. All receptors derive from an older woman with active or convalescent COVID-19.

The rearrangement links TRBV5-1 to TRBJ2-7, with TRBD2 matching 9 bases. Germline CDR1 SGHRS, CDR2 YFSETQ. There are 15 residues in the CDR3. V lost 5 bases and J lost 4; bases outside the gene matches: 10. In nucleotides, the CDR3 is TGCGCCAGCAGGATTGACACTAGCGGGTCTTACGAGCAGTACTTC. This sequence encodes CASRIDTSGSYEQYF.

This clone was recorded a few times. The V and J genes are TRBV7-9 and TRBJ2-1, with 9 bases aligning to TRBD2. Germline trimming cut 1 base from V and 5 bases from J; bases unmatched to any gene: 6. Germline loops: CDR1 SEHNR, CDR2 FQNEAQ (reference sequence). The CDR3 is made up of 16 amino acids. The CDR3 region has the DNA TGTGCCAGCAGCTTAGGCCCTAGCGGGATAGACAATGAGCAGTTCTTC. Its protein is CASSLGPSGIDNEQFF.

This clone has at least ten counts. The genes are TRBV24-1 and TRBJ2-3; D possibly corresponds to TRBD2 (6 bases). Trimming stripped 5 bases from V and 1 base from J, with 12 bases between. Germline CDR1 reads KGHDR; CDR2 reads SFDVKD. This CDR3 is 15 amino acids long. This CDR3 is CATSGRDFGTDTQYF. In DNA, the CDR3 is TGTGCCACCAGTGGAAGGGACTTTGGCACAGATACGCAGTATTTT.

The chain couples TRBV28 to TRBJ1-4, with D uncertain. The CDR3 has 14 amino acids. The germline V and J ends were trimmed by 5 bases and 5 bases, with 12 bases remaining between them. Germline loops: CDR1 MDHEN, CDR2 SYDVKM. CDR3 protein: CASSREHRNEKLFF. DNA for the CDR3: TGTGCCAGCAGTCGGGAGCATCGGAATGAAAAACTGTTTTTT.

CDR3 protein: CASSLAREMSYEQYF. The CDR3 DNA follows: TGTGCCAGCAGCTTAGCGCGGGAGATGTCCTACGAGCAGTACTTC. The chain recombines TRBV7-9 with TRBJ2-7; TRBD2 agrees at 7 bases. The CDR3 runs 15 residues. V lost 0 bases and J lost 1; bases outside the gene matches: 3. Germline V gene lookup returns CDR1 SEHNR and CDR2 FQNEAQ (reference sequence).

The rearrangement links TRBV6-2 or TRBV6-3 to TRBJ2-1; TRBD1 might be the D (7 bases). CDR1 and CDR2 (germline): MNHEY, SVGEGT. Trimming left V 5 bases short and J 2 bases short, with 10 bases between. The CDR3 runs 14 residues. CDR3 DNA sequence: TGTGCCAGCAGTCGGGGGACAGCCTACAATGAGCAGTTCTTC. Protein: CASSRGTAYNEQFF.

The chain couples TRBV2 to TRBJ2-7; 9 bases are a match to TRBD2. Per the germline V gene, CDR1 is SNHLY and CDR2 is FYNNEI. The CDR3 length is 15 residues. J lost 4 bases, V lost 3 bases, and 7 bases had no gene match. For the CDR3, the DNA is TGTGCCAGCAGTGAGGGACTAGCCGACCCTTACGAGCAGTACTTC. Its protein product is CASSEGLADPYEQYF.

V gene TRBV5-6 combines with J gene TRBJ2-5; 7 nucleotides line up with TRBD2. This CDR3 has 15 residues. Germline trimming cut 2 bases from V and 2 bases from J; bases unmatched to any gene: 6. Germline V gene lookup returns CDR1 SGHDT and CDR2 YYEEEE. CDR3 nucleotides: TGTGCCAGCAGCTTAAGAGCGGGGATACAAGAGACCCAGTACTTC. This sequence encodes CASSLRAGIQETQYF.

This chain uses TRBV28 with TRBJ1-5; no clear D. Deletions cut 4 bases from V and 6 bases from J, with 19 bases between. This CDR3 is built from 16 residues. Germline V gene lookup returns CDR1 MDHEN and CDR2 SYDVKM. CDR3 in DNA: TGTGCCAGCAGTTCTCCTGGACGGGGAGCCGGTCAGCCCCAGCATTTT. As protein: CASSSPGRGAGQPQHF.